Ten or more counts support the clone carrying this T cell receptor beta chain. Its target is not known. Germline V gene data show CDR1 as SGHRS and CDR2 as YFSETQ. The CDR3 extends over 14 amino acids. V was pared by 3 bases and J by 2 bases, with 10 bases between. This sample was taken from a study of T cells after yellow fever vaccination. Study outcomes and limitations: Most primary-vaccination clones reappeared after the booster (96% CD4, approximately 88% CD8). The secondary response showed a weaker magnitude and a faster peak, day 5 versus 15.

Conversion of TCR transcripts into cDNA relied on 5'RACE template switching, which added a universal primer site and UMIs. MiXCR, run by TCRdb on the 5' RACE reads, gives a single entry per CDR3 protein. Altogether fewer than 400,000 distinct CDR3 sequences are present, about 10% being singletons, with the ten largest covering about 3.5%. The TCR comes from a man aged 18 to 35 who received the YFV17D yellow fever vaccine. The chain couples TRBV5-1 to TRBJ2-3; D gene unclear. The input for sequencing was CD4+ T cells sorted from PBMCs, taken 45 days after the yellow fever booster vaccination. CDR3 region: CASSSPQITDTQYF. The DNA for the CDR3 is TGCGCCAGCAGCTCTCCGCAGATCACAGATACGCAGTATTTT.